The 14 T cell receptor beta chains below come from one sample, sequenced in a study of T cells after yellow fever vaccination. MiXCR, applied by TCRdb to the 5' RACE reads, yields one record per CDR3 protein. The sample consists of a few hundred thousand distinct CDR3 sequences, under 5% of them appearing once. The sequences come from PBMCs, collected 5 days after the yellow fever booster vaccination. The receptors come from a man aged 18 to 29 who received the YFV17D yellow fever vaccine.

This clonotype has a count of ten or more. V gene TRBV5-1 combines with J gene TRBJ2-2, with TRBD2 matching over 7 bases. Germline assignment: CDR1 SGHRS and CDR2 YFSETQ. J lost 4 bases, V lost 0 bases, and 6 bases had no gene match. The CDR3 has 16 residues. CDR3 sequence (DNA): TGCGCCAGCAGCTTGGGTCTAGCGGAACGCACCGGGGAGCTGTTTTTT. Protein sequence: CASSLGLAERTGELFF.

This clonotype was seen only a few times. This sequence joins TRBV5-4 and TRBJ1-1; possibly TRBD1 for D (6 bases). CDR3 length: 13 amino acids. Deletions cut 4 bases from V and 5 bases from J, with 12 bases between. The V gene's germline CDR1 is SGHNT and CDR2 YYREEE (reference sequence). This CDR3 is CASSPGVKTEAFF. The CDR3 DNA is TGTGCCAGCAGCCCAGGGGTCAAAACTGAAGCTTTCTTT.

The genes are TRBV7-2 and TRBJ2-3; the D gene could be TRBD1 or TRBD2 (5 bases each). There are 14 residues in the CDR3. Germline V gene sequence: CDR1 SGHTA, CDR2 FQGNSA. Trimming pared 5 bases from V and 1 base from J, leaving 10 bases between. CDR3 DNA: TGTGCCAGCAGCCTGCTGGGACGCACAGATACGCAGTATTTT. Translating it yields CASSLLGRTDTQYF. Filled out from reference TRBV7-2 and TRBJ2-3, the complete variable domain reads GAGVSQSPSNKVTEKGKDVELRCDPISGHTALYWYRQSLGQGLEFLIYFQGNSAPDKSGLPSDRFSAERTGGSVSTLTIQRTQQEDSAVYLCASSLLGRTDTQYFGPGTRLTVL.

This clonotype has just a few counts. The gene calls are TRBV11-2 and TRBJ1-1; no reliable D call. This CDR3 spans 12 amino acids. Trimming removed 0 bases from V and 7 bases from J, with 6 bases in between. Germline CDR1 is SGHAT and CDR2 is FQNNGV. CDR3 sequence (DNA): TGTGCCAGCAGCTTAGAAGCCAATGAAGCTTTCTTT. This sequence encodes CASSLEANEAFF.

In this sample, this clonotype turned up a few times. The chain employs TRBV5-6 and TRBJ2-1; no reliable D call. This CDR3 is built from 11 residues. Germline V CDR1 and CDR2: SGHDT, YYEEEE. V lost 0 bases and J 14 bases, leaving 9 bases between the germline ends. CDR3 nucleotides: TGTGCCAGCAGCTTGGGGTGGCCCAAGTTCTTC. It encodes CASSLGWPKFF.

J is TRBJ1-6 and V is TRBV5-1; D remains unclear. V was shortened by 1 base and J by 5 bases, with 4 bases between the two germline ends. Germline V gives CDR1 SGHRS, CDR2 YFSETQ. The CDR3 has 13 amino acids. The DNA of the CDR3 is TGCGCCAGCAGCTTGAGAAATAATTCACCCCTCCACTTT. This translates into CASSLRNNSPLHF.

The rearrangement uses TRBV2 and TRBJ2-1; 12 positions match TRBD2. The germline V gene has CDR1 SNHLY and CDR2 FYNNEI. The junction had 11 bases not matched to a gene; V was cut back by 7 bases and J by 10 bases. The CDR3 covers 15 residues. The CDR3 nucleotides read TGTGCCAGCACCTTACTAGCGGGGGGCGAGGGGGAGCAGTTCTTC. Residues: CASTLLAGGEGEQFF. Variable domain in full (rest from reference TRBV2 and TRBJ2-1): EPEVTQTPSHQVTQMGQEVILRCVPISNHLYFYWYRQILGQKVEFLVSFYNNEISEKSEIFDDQFSVERPDGSNFTLKIRSTKLEDSAMYFCASTLLAGGEGEQFFGPGTRLTVL.

The CDR3 loop is CAIRPDSNSPLHF. DNA for the CDR3: TGTGCCATCAGACCCGACAGTAATTCACCCCTCCACTTT. The chain combines TRBV10-3 with TRBJ1-6, with D possibly TRBD1 on 5 matching bases. Germline-derived CDR1 and CDR2 are ENHRY and SYGVKD. V was clipped by 6 bases and J by 6 bases, with 9 bases between them. This CDR3 contains 13 residues.

This clonotype was counted between two and nine times. The genes are TRBV11-2 and TRBJ2-5, with D perhaps assigned TRBD1 or TRBD2 (5 bases each). The CDR3 sequence is 13 residues long. Germline V gene sequence: CDR1 SGHAT, CDR2 FQNNGV. V was clipped by 4 bases and J by 5 bases, with 11 bases between them. The CDR3 DNA is TGTGCCAGCAGCTGGGACGCTCTGGAGACCCAGTACTTC. It translates to CASSWDALETQYF.

The table lists this clonotype with a few counts. In DNA, the CDR3 is TGCGCCAGCAGCTTGGCGGACAGCACAGAAGGGGAGACCCAGTACTTC. Translation: CASSLADSTEGETQYF. The chain has TRBV5-1 and TRBJ2-5; D is perhaps TRBD1 (6 bases). From germline, CDR1 is SGHRS and CDR2 YFSETQ. Trimming left V 0 bases short and J 5 bases short, with 17 bases between. The CDR3 contains 16 residues.

Only a few counts were recorded for this clonotype. This chain uses TRBV11-2 with TRBJ2-7; possible D gene TRBD2, 5 bases. The length of the CDR3 is 14 residues. The germline V gene encodes CDR1 SGHAT and CDR2 FQNNGV. The V end was cut by 2 bases, the J end by 6 bases, with 14 bases between. CDR3 in amino acids: CASSLFRASSEQYV. Here the CDR3 DNA reads TGTGCCAGCAGCTTATTTCGAGCTAGCAGCGAGCAGTACGTC.

This chain links TRBV5-1 with TRBJ1-2; D gene ambiguous. This CDR3 is built from 14 residues. V was trimmed by 0 bases and J by 8 bases, leaving 14 bases between them. Germline assignment: CDR1 SGHRS and CDR2 YFSETQ. The CDR3 bases are TGCGCCAGCAGCTTGGCGGCGGGCAAAAGCGGCTACACCTTC. It specifies CASSLAAGKSGYTF.

This clonotype was counted between two and nine times. V is TRBV20-1 and J is TRBJ1-2; possible D gene TRBD1, 5 bases. The germline V and J ends were trimmed by 3 bases and 2 bases, with 19 bases remaining between them. The CDR3 has 16 residues. In germline, CDR1 is DFQATT, CDR2 SNEGSKA (reference sequence). The CDR3 sequence is CSASLAGSASNYGYTF. In DNA form, the CDR3 reads TGCAGTGCTAGCTTGGCAGGGAGCGCGTCGAACTATGGCTACACCTTC.

V gene TRBV4-2 combines with J gene TRBJ1-2; D remains ambiguous. V lost 2 bases to trimming and J lost 8 bases, with 15 bases between them. CDR1 and CDR2 from the germline V gene are LGHNA and YNFKEQ. This CDR3 comprises 14 residues. CDR3 nucleotides: TGTGCCAGCAGCCAACCGGCAGGCCGGCAGGGCTACACCTTC. It yields the protein CASSQPAGRQGYTF.